Below, 24 T cell receptor delta chains from the same sample are listed, as sequenced in a study of gammadelta T cells in human blood. TCRdb reran clone calling via CATT on the RT-PCR reads. The data contain 300 to 350 delta-chain clones, under 20% of them seen just once; the ten biggest clones take up around 61%. Input material: Vgamma9Vdelta2 gamma-delta T cells from fetal blood. Source of these receptors: a human fetus.

Only a few counts were recorded for this clone. The gene calls are TRAV38-2/DV8 and TRDJ1, with TRDD3 matching 10 bases. V lost 9 bases, J lost 2 bases, and 28 bases stayed unmatched. CDR1 and CDR2 from the germline V gene are TSESDYY and QEAYKQQN. The CDR3 has 21 residues. The CDR3 reads CAFMKLPTGGYASPFTDKLIF. In nucleotides, the CDR3 is TGTGCTTTCATGAAGCTCCCCACCGGGGGATACGCGTCCCCCTTTACCGATAAACTCATCTTT.

By proportion, this clone is hyperexpanded. The sample carries other DNA sequences with the same CDR3. This chain links TRDV2 with TRDJ3; 13 bases agree with TRDD3. Germline assignment: CDR1 GEAIGNYY and CDR2 EKD. The CDR3 has 20 amino acids. The V gene end was trimmed by 2 bases and the J gene end by 0 bases; junction bases not matched to a gene: 6. The DNA of the CDR3 is TGTGCCTGTGACAGACTGGGGGATACGCGAAGCTCCTGGGACACCCGACAGATGTTTTTC. Translating it yields CACDRLGDTRSSWDTRQMFF.

This clone has more than one count but fewer than ten. This chain uses TRAV38-2/DV8 with TRDJ1, with a tentative D call TRDD2 (6 bases). The V end was cut by 0 bases, the J end by 0 bases, with 21 bases between. CDR1 and CDR2 (germline): TSESDYY, QEAYKQQN. The CDR3 is 19 amino acids. The DNA of the CDR3 is TGTGCTTATAGGAGCGCTCGGCTTCCTTATCTCACGTACACCGATAAACTCATCTTT. As protein: CAYRSARLPYLTYTDKLIF.

This clone came up a few times. This is likely an artifact of a read error, given a far larger clone one base away. This rearrangement joins TRDV2 to TRDJ3; TRDD3 matches at 12 bases. Germline CDR1 and CDR2: GEAIGNYY and EKD. CDR3 length equals 15 residues. The CDR3 bases are TGTGCCCGTGACACTGGGGGATACGACACCCGACAGATGTTTTTC. Protein sequence: CARDTGGYDTRQMFF.

As for this clone: This sequence is one base from a far larger clone and is likely a read error. Other DNA sequences in the sample encode the same CDR3. The rearrangement joins TRDV2 to TRDJ2; a weak D match, TRDD3 (6 bases). Germline V gives CDR1 GEAIGNYY, CDR2 EKD. CDR3 size: 17 residues. Trimming cost V 1 base and J 3 bases, with 17 bases left between them. CDR3 coding DNA: TGTGCCTGTGACACGAGAACCGGGGGAGGTATGACAGCACAACTCTTCTTT. Residues: CACDTRTGGGMTAQLFF.

With regard to this clone: A far larger clone is only one base removed, so a read error is likely. This specimen includes other DNA sequences encoding the same CDR3. The chain recombines TRDV2 with TRDJ2, with D perhaps matching TRDD3 (6 bases). The CDR3 extends over 14 amino acids. Germline loops: CDR1 GEAIGNYY, CDR2 EKD. CDR3: CACDTVGVTAQLFF. The CDR3 DNA reads TGTGCGTGTGACACCGTGGGGGTGACAGCACAACTCTTCTTT.

Turning to this clone: The protein TCRdb lists belongs to a much larger clone and differs from this DNA's translation at residue 5, which points to a read error; the protein shown is made from the DNA. The chain combines TRDV2 with TRDJ3; 13 bases align to TRDD3. The CDR3 covers 20 residues. The V gene's germline CDR1 is GEAIGNYY and CDR2 EKD. V dropped 3 bases and J dropped 0; count of bases not matched to a gene: 7. The CDR3 spells CACDGLGDTRSSWDTRQMFF. The CDR3 nucleotides read TGTGCCTGTGACGGACTGGGGGATACGCGAAGCTCCTGGGACACCCGACAGATGTTTTTC.

Notes on this clone: Translating this DNA gives a protein that differs at residue 10 from the TCRdb one, which belongs to a much larger clone; a read error is likely, and the protein shown is this translation. The J gene is TRDJ3, the V gene TRDV2; 9 nucleotides align to TRDD3. The CDR3 loop spans 16 amino acids. Per the germline V gene, CDR1 is GEAIGNYY and CDR2 is EKD. The CDR3 loop reads CACDYWGTWGTRQMFF. The CDR3, as DNA: TGTGCCTGTGACTACTGGGGGACCTGGGGCACCCGACAGATGTTTTTC.

To note about this clone: The TCRdb record carries a much larger clone's protein, which differs from this DNA's translation at residue 11; a read error is the likely cause, and the protein listed here is the DNA translation. V and J are TRDV2 and TRDJ2, with TRDD3 matching over 9 bases. Assignment of the J gene here rests on matching the DNA to germline, because TCRdb gives none. This CDR3 is built from 17 residues. Germline values: CDR1 GEAIGNYY, CDR2 EKD. With 1 base clipped from V and 3 bases from J, the junction kept 8 bases outside the gene matches. In DNA, the CDR3 is TGTGCCTGTGACACGAGAACTGGGGGAGGTGTGACAGCACAACTCTTCTTT. Its translation: CACDTRTGGGVTAQLFF.

This clone was detected a few times. The protein TCRdb lists belongs to a much larger clone and differs from this DNA's translation at residue 5, which points to a read error; the protein shown is made from the DNA. The rearrangement uses TRDV2 and TRDJ3; the match to TRDD3 covers 8 bases. Assignment of the J gene here rests on matching the DNA to germline, because TCRdb gives none. CDR1 is GEAIGNYY, CDR2 EKD, per germline. The trim removed 3 bases at V and 0 bases at J, leaving 6 bases unmatched. The CDR3 has 18 residues. The CDR3 protein is CACDAVLGVSWDTRQMFF. The CDR3 DNA sequence: TGTGCCTGTGACGCCGTACTGGGGGTCTCCTGGGACACCCGACAGATGTTTTTC.

This clone was counted once. Translating this DNA gives a protein that differs at residue 5 from the TCRdb one, which belongs to a much larger clone; a read error is likely, and the protein shown is this translation. V and J are TRDV2 and TRDJ3, with 12 bases fitting TRDD3. The J gene comes from matching the DNA to germline here; TCRdb lacks it. The CDR3 extends over 19 amino acids. The trim removed 2 bases at V and 0 bases at J, leaving 4 bases unmatched. Germline CDR1 is GEAIGNYY and CDR2 is EKD. CDR3 sequence reads: CACDILGDTSSWDTRQMFF. The CDR3 DNA sequence: TGTGCCTGTGACATACTGGGGGATACAAGCTCCTGGGACACCCGACAGATGTTTTTC.

This clone has a handful of counts. A read error is likely here: a far larger clone is one base away. This rearrangement joins TRDV2 to TRDJ3; tentative D call: TRDD3 (6 bases). This CDR3 has 18 amino acids. Germline-derived CDR1 and CDR2 are GEAIGNYY and EKD. The ends were cut back, 0 bases at V and 0 bases at J, with 11 bases in the middle. The CDR3 here is CACDTGIWSSWDTRQMFF. Written as DNA, the CDR3 is TGTGCCTGTGACACCGGGATATGGAGCTCCTGGGACACCCGACAGATGTTTTTC.

About this clone itself: The protein recorded in TCRdb matches a much larger clone and deviates from this DNA's translation at residue 6, suggesting a read error; the protein here is obtained by translating the DNA. This chain joins TRDV2 and TRDJ3; TRDD3 matches 9 bases. No J segment appears in TCRdb, so it was assigned here by matching the sequence to germline. The CDR3 runs to 17 residues. V shed 2 bases and J 2 bases; nucleotides not matched to a gene: 3. Looked up from germline, CDR1 is GEAIGNYY and CDR2 is EKD. The chain's CDR3 is CACDIMGDTWDTRQMFF. The DNA for the CDR3 is TGTGCCTGTGACATAATGGGGGATACCTGGGACACCCGACAGATGTTTTTC.

Note on this clone: TCRdb attributes to this sequence the protein of a much larger clone, which differs from the DNA translation at residue 5; a read error is likely, and the protein displayed is translated from the DNA. The chain uses TRDV2 and TRDJ3, with TRDD3 matching over 10 bases. CDR3 length: 20 residues. Germline values: CDR1 GEAIGNYY, CDR2 EKD. The V and J ends lost 3 bases and 2 bases, in that order; junction bases with no gene match: 12. The CDR3 nucleotides are TGTGCCTGTGACGCGGGGGACTGGGGGATGAAGGCCTGGGACACCCGACAGATGTTTTTC. Encoded protein: CACDAGDWGMKAWDTRQMFF.

In its sample, this clone was seen a few times. A far larger clone is a single base away, which makes a read error likely. The genes are TRDV2 and TRDJ3; 11 positions agree with TRDD3. The CDR3 contains 15 residues. Germline V gene data show CDR1 as GEAIGNYY and CDR2 as EKD. CDR3 sequence: CACDTGGYDTQQMFF. The DNA of the CDR3 is TGTGCCTGTGACACTGGGGGATACGACACCCAACAGATGTTTTTC.

This clone appeared a few times. This DNA translates differently at residue 9 from the TCRdb protein, which is that of a much larger clone; a read error is likely, and the protein shown is the DNA's own translation. V gene TRDV2 combines with J gene TRDJ3; 11 bases agree with TRDD3. In germline, CDR1 is GEAIGNYY, CDR2 EKD. The CDR3 runs to 20 residues. Trimming at V came to 2 bases and at J to 0 bases, leaving 8 bases not matched to a gene. DNA of the CDR3: TGTGCCTGTGACAGACTGGGGGATATGCGAAGCTCCTGGGACACCCGACAGATGTTTTTC. Protein product: CACDRLGDMRSSWDTRQMFF.

The gene calls are TRDV2 and TRDJ1, with D unresolved. The J gene comes from matching the DNA to germline here; TCRdb lacks it. This CDR3 spans 10 amino acids. V was shortened by 0 bases and J by 5 bases, with 0 bases between the two germline ends. The germline gives CDR1 GEAIGNYY, CDR2 EKD. DNA of the CDR3: TGTGCCTGTGACACCGATAAACTCATCTTT. It specifies CACDTDKLIF.

This clone appeared a few times. The protein held in TCRdb is that of a much larger clone and does not match this DNA's translation at residue 9, likely because of a read error; the protein shown is translated from the DNA. The chain couples TRDV2 to TRDJ3; 12 positions match TRDD3. TCRdb gives no J gene; it was assigned here by matching the DNA to germline. Germline lookup yields CDR1 GEAIGNYY and CDR2 EKD. V was clipped by 3 bases and J by 0 bases; unmatched bases: 2. The CDR3 sequence is 18 residues long. CDR3 sequence (DNA): TGTGCCTGTGACTACTGGGGGATACACTCCTGGGACACCCGACAGATGTTTTTC. Translation gives CACDYWGIHSWDTRQMFF.

Concerning this clone: A read error likely explains why the TCRdb protein, taken from a much larger clone, differs from this DNA's translation at residue 4; the protein shown is translated from the DNA. This chain links TRDV2 with TRDJ3, with 13 nucleotides matching TRDD3. The junction had 8 bases not matched to a gene; V was cut back by 5 bases and J by 2 bases. The V gene's germline CDR1 is GEAIGNYY and CDR2 EKD. The CDR3 spans 19 residues. This CDR3 reads CACGPVLGDTTWDTRQMFF. The CDR3 DNA reads TGTGCCTGTGGCCCCGTACTGGGGGATACGACCTGGGACACCCGACAGATGTTTTTC.

By frequency in the sample, this clone is medium-sized. It differs at one base from a far larger clone, so likely a read error. The chain combines TRDV2 with TRDJ3; the match to TRDD3 covers 10 bases. The CDR3 length is 18 residues. Germline V lookup: CDR1 GEAIGNYY, CDR2 EKD. The V and J ends lost 2 bases and 2 bases, in that order; junction bases with no gene match: 5. CDR3 sequence: CACDIVGGYPWDTRQMFF. CDR3 coding DNA: TGTGCCTGTGACATCGTTGGGGGATACCCCTGGGACACCCGACAGATGTTTTTC.

The chain joins TRDV1 to TRDJ1, with TRDD3 matching over 10 bases. Germline lookup yields CDR1 TSWWSYY and CDR2 QGS. Trimming cost V 0 bases and J 2 bases; bases outside gene matches: 15. The CDR3 sequence is 20 residues long. The CDR3 sequence is CALGELPGAFLLGDTDKLIF. CDR3 sequence (DNA): TGTGCTCTTGGGGAACTACCCGGAGCCTTTTTACTGGGGGATACCGATAAACTCATCTTT.

This clone turned up a few times. A read error likely explains this, since a far larger clone differs by one base. V gene TRDV2 combines with J gene TRDJ3; the match to TRDD3 covers 8 bases. The CDR3 spans 18 residues. Germline CDR1 and CDR2: GEAIGNYY and EKD. The trim removed 0 bases at V and 0 bases at J, leaving 3 bases unmatched. CDR3 loop: CACDTTGGYSWDTRQMFF. The DNA for the CDR3 is TGTGCCTGTGACACCACCGGGGGATACTCCTGGGACACCCGACAGATGTTTTTC.

This clone was counted between two and nine times. The translation of this DNA and the TCRdb protein of a much larger clone differ at residue 9, probably owing to a read error; the protein shown here is translated from the DNA. This chain links TRDV2 with TRDJ3, with 8 bases that match TRDD3. The CDR3 extends over 18 amino acids. Germline CDR1 reads GEAIGNYY; CDR2 reads EKD. After removal of 0 bases from V and 0 bases from J, the junction contained 3 bases not matched to a gene. The CDR3 sequence: CACDTGIRGSWDTRQMFF. As DNA, the CDR3 is TGTGCCTGTGACACCGGGATACGGGGCTCCTGGGACACCCGACAGATGTTTTTC.

This clone was seen a few times. TCRdb attributes to this sequence the protein of a much larger clone, which differs from the DNA translation at residue 8; a read error is likely, and the protein displayed is translated from the DNA. This chain connects TRDV2 to TRDJ2; 7 bases are shared with TRDD3. There are 14 residues in the CDR3. V trimming: 0 bases; J trimming: 4 bases; junction bases outside the gene matches: 1. CDR1 is GEAIGNYY, CDR2 EKD, per germline. CDR3 nucleotides: TGTGCCTGTGACACCGTGGGGGAGACAGCACAACTCTTCTTT. Its translation: CACDTVGETAQLFF.